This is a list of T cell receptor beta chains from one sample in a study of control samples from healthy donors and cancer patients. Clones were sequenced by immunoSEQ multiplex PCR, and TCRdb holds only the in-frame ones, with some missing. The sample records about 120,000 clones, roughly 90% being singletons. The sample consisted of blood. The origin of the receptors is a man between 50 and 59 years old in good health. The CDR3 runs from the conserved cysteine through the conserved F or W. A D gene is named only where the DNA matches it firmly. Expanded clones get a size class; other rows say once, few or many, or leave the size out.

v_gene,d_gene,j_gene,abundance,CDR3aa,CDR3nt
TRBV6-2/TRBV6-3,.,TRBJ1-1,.,CASSYPQATAEAFF,TGTGCCAGCAGTTACCCCCAAGCAACTGCTGAAGCTTTCTTT
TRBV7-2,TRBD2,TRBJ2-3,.,CASSLVERGGPNTQYF,TGTGCCAGCAGCTTAGTCGAACGGGGGGGCCCAAATACGCAGTATTTT
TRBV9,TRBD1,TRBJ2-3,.,CASSVGTGSADTQYF,TGTGCCAGCAGCGTTGGGACAGGCTCCGCAGATACGCAGTATTTT
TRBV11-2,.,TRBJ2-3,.,CASSLDRMTDTQYF,TGTGCCAGCAGCTTAGACAGAATGACAGATACGCAGTATTTT
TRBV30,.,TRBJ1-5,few,CAWSSQHNQPQHF,TGTGCCTGGAGTAGCCAGCACAATCAGCCCCAGCATTTT
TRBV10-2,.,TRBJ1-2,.,CASRDSTGNYGYTF,TGCGCCAGCAGGGACTCGACGGGGAACTATGGCTACACCTTC
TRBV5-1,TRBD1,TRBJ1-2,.,CASSLTGDPYGYTF,TGCGCCAGCAGCTTGACAGGGGACCCCTATGGCTACACCTTC
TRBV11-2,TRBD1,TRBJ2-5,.,CASSPGTAQETQYF,TGTGCCAGCAGCCCCGGGACAGCTCAAGAGACCCAGTACTTC
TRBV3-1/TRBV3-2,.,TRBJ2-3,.,CASSQSDTQYF,TGTGCCAGCAGCCAATCAGATACGCAGTATTTT
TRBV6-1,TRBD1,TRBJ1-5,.,CASSGLRQGGGNQPQHF,TGTGCCAGCAGTGGCCTTCGACAGGGAGGTGGAAATCAGCCCCAGCATTTT
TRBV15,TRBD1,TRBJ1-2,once,CATSRDLDRPNYGYTF,TGTGCCACCAGCAGAGATTTGGACAGGCCTAACTATGGCTACACCTTC
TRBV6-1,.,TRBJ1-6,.,CASSESWGRDSPLHF,TGTGCCAGCAGTGAAAGCTGGGGAAGGGATTCACCCCTCCACTTT
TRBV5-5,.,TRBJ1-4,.,CASSLSPLNEKLFF,TGTGCCAGCAGCTTGAGTCCTCTAAATGAAAAACTGTTTTTT
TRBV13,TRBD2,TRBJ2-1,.,CASSLTSGGNEQFF,TGTGCCAGCAGCTTGACTAGCGGGGGCAATGAGCAGTTCTTC
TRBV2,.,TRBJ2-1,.,CASSDQGPEQFF,TGTGCCAGCAGTGACCAGGGGCCTGAGCAGTTCTTC
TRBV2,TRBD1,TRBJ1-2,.,CASWGQGSNYGYTF,TGTGCCAGCTGGGGACAGGGTAGTAACTATGGCTACACCTTC
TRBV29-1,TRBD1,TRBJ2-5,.,CSVEDRLTGEETQYF,TGCAGCGTTGAAGACCGATTGACAGGGGAAGAGACCCAGTACTTC
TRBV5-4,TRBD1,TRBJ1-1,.,CASSFDRGTEAFF,TGTGCCAGCAGTTTCGACAGGGGCACTGAAGCTTTCTTT
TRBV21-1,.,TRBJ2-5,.,CASSKAGTLTLQETQYF,TGTGCCAGCAGCAAGGCGGGAACCCTAACCCTCCAAGAGACCCAGTACTTC
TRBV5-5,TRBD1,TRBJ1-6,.,CASSPGQGISPLHF,TGTGCCAGCAGCCCCGGACAGGGAATTTCACCCCTCCACTTT
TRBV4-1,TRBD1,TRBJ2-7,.,CASSAAGQGAAYEQYF,TGCGCCAGCAGCGCGGCAGGACAGGGGGCTGCCTACGAGCAGTACTTC
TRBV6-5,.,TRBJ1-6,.,CASSYSEGIYNSPLHF,TGTGCCAGCAGTTACTCGGAGGGAATCTATAATTCACCCCTCCACTTT
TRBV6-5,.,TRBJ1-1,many,CASSYADMNTEAFF,TGTGCCAGCAGTTACGCCGATATGAACACTGAAGCTTTCTTT
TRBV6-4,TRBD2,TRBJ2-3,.,CASSEAARGGTDTQYF,TGTGCCAGCAGTGAAGCGGCTCGGGGGGGTACAGATACGCAGTATTTT
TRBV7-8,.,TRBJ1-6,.,CASSRDSGATNSPLHF,TGTGCCAGCAGCCGAGATTCGGGGGCCACCAATTCACCCCTCCACTTT
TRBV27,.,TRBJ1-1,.,CASSLVQNTEAFF,TGTGCCAGCAGTTTAGTGCAGAACACTGAAGCTTTCTTT
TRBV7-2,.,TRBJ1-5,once,CASSLDRAGNQPQHF,TGTGCCAGCAGCTTAGACAGGGCGGGCAATCAGCCCCAGCATTTT
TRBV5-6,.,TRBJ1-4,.,CASSFRRGLSVEKLFF,TGTGCCAGCAGCTTTAGGAGGGGCTTGTCGGTTGAAAAACTGTTTTTT
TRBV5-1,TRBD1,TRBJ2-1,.,CASSLDPGTGANEQFF,TGCGCCAGCAGCTTGGACCCCGGGACAGGGGCGAATGAGCAGTTCTTC
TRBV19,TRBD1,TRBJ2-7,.,CASSPGTGFSYEQYF,TGTGCCAGTAGTCCCGGGACAGGGTTCTCCTACGAGCAGTACTTC
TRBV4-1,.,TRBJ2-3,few,CASSQEKWGGTDTQYF,TGCGCCAGCAGCCAAGAAAAGTGGGGGGGCACAGATACGCAGTATTTT
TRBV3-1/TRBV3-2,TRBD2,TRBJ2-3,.,CASSQNSGVHTQYF,TGTGCCAGCAGCCAGAATAGCGGGGTCCATACGCAGTATTTT
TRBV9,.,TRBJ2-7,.,CASSAPPGVLDYEQYF,TGTGCCAGCAGCGCTCCCCCGGGGGTCTTAGACTACGAGCAGTACTTC
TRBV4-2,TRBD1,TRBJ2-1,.,CASSQGTGISEQFF,TGTGCCAGCAGCCAAGGGACAGGGATAAGTGAGCAGTTCTTC
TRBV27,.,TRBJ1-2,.,CASSMRAQVNYGYTF,TGTGCCAGCAGTATGAGGGCCCAGGTTAACTATGGCTACACCTTC
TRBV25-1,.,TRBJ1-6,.,CASSDSYSPLHF,TGTGCCAGCAGTGACTCTTATTCACCCCTCCACTTT
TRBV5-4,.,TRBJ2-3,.,CASSLHGTDTQYF,TGTGCCAGCAGCTTGCATGGCACAGATACGCAGTATTTT
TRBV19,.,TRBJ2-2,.,CAVSQQFTGELFF,TGTGCCGTCTCTCAACAGTTCACCGGGGAGCTGTTTTTT
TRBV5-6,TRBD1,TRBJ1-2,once,CASSPDRVYDGYTF,TGTGCCAGCAGCCCGGACAGGGTATATGATGGCTACACCTTC
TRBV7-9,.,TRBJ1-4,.,CASSLAGTPTEKLFF,TGTGCCAGCAGCTTAGCCGGGACACCAACCGAAAAACTGTTTTTT
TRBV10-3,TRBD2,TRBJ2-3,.,CAIGGRESTDTQYF,TGTGCCATCGGAGGGCGGGAGAGCACAGATACGCAGTATTTT
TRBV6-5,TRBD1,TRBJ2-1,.,CASRYAGTGGNEQFF,TGTGCCAGCCGTTACGCCGGGACAGGGGGCAATGAGCAGTTCTTC